This TCR beta chain was recovered during a study of blood T cells in healthy people across ages. Study-level results: Expanded clonotype shifts may have been confounded, as the donors had an unknown CMV status.

A second PCR of 7 to 11 cycles used a sample-barcoded 5' primer and a J-beta primer mix. Every sample gave at least 2.5 million paired-end reads containing CDR3. TCRdb ran MiXCR on the 5' RACE reads and lists one entry per CDR3 protein. Of some 1.1 million distinct CDR3 sequences listed, roughly two fifths are singletons. This clonotype was counted at least ten times. Its target is unknown. Trimming removed 10 bases from V and 4 bases from J, with 17 bases in between. The CDR3 consists of 13 residues. Germline V CDR1 and CDR2: MDHEN, SYDVKM. The sequenced sample consisted of blood. This rearrangement joins TRBV28 to TRBJ2-7; D remains unclear. This receptor was taken from a man in his late teens or twenties in good health. Written as DNA, the CDR3 is TGTGCCACATCTGTGGGTGTGGGGTACGAGCAGTACTTC. It yields the protein CATSVGVGYEQYF.